Following are 29 T cell receptor beta chains from one sample sequenced in a study of spatial heterogeneity in lung cancer. Regarding time point: sample taken at primary tumor resection. Study findings and constraints: Mutation counts in tumors were tracked by counts of expanded intratumoral alpha and beta TCRs.

No antigen has been identified for these receptors. TCRdb used MiXCR to reprocess the 5' RACE reads, holding one entry per CDR3 protein. The sample includes about 11,000 distinct CDR3 sequences, roughly 5.2% of them seen just once. The specimen comprised lung tumor tissue, sampled at surgery. The receptor source for this set is a male donor with early-stage non-small cell lung cancer.

This clonotype ranks as medium-sized. For a library built for alpha chains, this beta chain is a stray read; little rests on its size. V is TRBV12-3 or TRBV12-4 and J is TRBJ2-1; the D is unclear. The CDR3 totals 12 residues. With 3 bases removed from V and 6 bases from J, the gap between germline ends came to 6 bases. The CDR3 loop reads CASSFTPNEQFF. The CDR3 DNA sequence: TGTGCCAGCAGTTTTACCCCCAATGAGCAGTTCTTC.

This clonotype has a count of ten or more. This beta chain came through as a stray read in a library set up for alpha chains, and its size says little. This rearrangement joins TRBV5-1 to TRBJ1-1; the D is unclear. Germline V gene sequence: CDR1 SGHRS, CDR2 YFSETQ. Trimming took 4 bases from V and 4 from J, leaving 17 bases between them. CDR3 length: 15 residues. CDR3 coding DNA: TGCGCCAGCAGCCCTCAGACGGGGAGTGGCACTGAAGCTTTCTTT. Amino acid sequence: CASSPQTGSGTEAFF.

The table lists this clonotype with many counts. This beta chain is a stray read from a library made for alpha chains; its abundance is not meaningful. This rearrangement joins TRBV11-2 to TRBJ2-3; TRBD2 matches 8 bases. The germline V gene encodes CDR1 SGHAT and CDR2 FQNNGV. This CDR3 contains 16 residues. V lost 1 base to trimming and J lost 0 bases; unmatched junction nucleotides: 3. DNA for the CDR3: TGTGCCAGCAGCTTAGGTGCGGGGGGAAGCACAGATACGCAGTATTTT. This encodes CASSLGAGGSTDTQYF.

Ten or more counts support this clonotype. Little can be read into the size of this beta chain, an off-target read in a library designed for alpha chains. This chain joins TRBV7-2 and TRBJ1-1; TRBD1 aligns across 9 bases. Germline loops: CDR1 SGHTA, CDR2 FQGNSA. CDR3 length: 13 amino acids. V dropped 8 bases and J dropped 1; count of bases not matched to a gene: 2. CDR3: CASGTGRNTEAFF. In DNA form, the CDR3 reads TGTGCCAGCGGGACAGGGAGGAACACTGAAGCTTTCTTT.

A note on this clonotype: The library was designed around alpha chains, so this beta chain is a stray read whose abundance carries little weight. The J gene is TRBJ2-3, the V gene TRBV7-7, with 10 bases identical to TRBD2. Germline V gives CDR1 SSHAT, CDR2 FNYEAQ (reference sequence). The junction had 2 bases not matched to a gene; V was cut back by 0 bases and J by 2 bases. The CDR3 has 16 residues. The DNA of the CDR3 is TGTGCCAGCAGCTTAGCAGCGGGGGGGCCCACAGATACGCAGTATTTT. Protein sequence: CASSLAAGGPTDTQYF.

This clonotype came up many times. A library made for alpha chains picked up this beta chain off target, so its size means little. The chain is built from TRBV4-2 and TRBJ2-7; D may be TRBD1 (6 bases). Germline values: CDR1 LGHNA, CDR2 YNFKEQ. V was clipped by 2 bases and J by 1 base, with 15 bases between them. The CDR3 covers 16 residues. CDR3 loop: CASSQTLAGVSYEQYF. DNA of the CDR3: TGTGCCAGCAGCCAAACCCTGGCAGGGGTGTCCTACGAGCAGTACTTC.

This clonotype was recorded many times. This beta chain turned up in a library designed for alpha chains; as an off-target read, its abundance says little. The chain recombines TRBV5-1 with TRBJ1-1; 8 bases are a match to TRBD1. Trimming removed 0 bases from V and 5 bases from J; junction bases left unmatched: 6. Germline CDR1 and CDR2: SGHRS and YFSETQ. This CDR3 comprises 15 residues. The CDR3 DNA reads TGCGCCAGCAGCTTGGAACGGACAGGGCGGACTGAAGCTTTCTTT. This translates into CASSLERTGRTEAFF.

This clonotype has ten or more counts. This beta chain is a stray read from a library made for alpha chains; its abundance is not meaningful. V is TRBV5-1 and J is TRBJ2-7; possibly TRBD1 for D (5 bases). The germline V and J ends were trimmed by 0 bases and 2 bases, with 12 bases remaining between them. The CDR3 is 15 residues long. CDR1 is SGHRS and CDR2 is YFSETQ in the germline V gene. CDR3 DNA sequence: TGCGCCAGCAGCTTGGAGTTCACAGGACCCTACGAGCAGTACTTC. This translates into CASSLEFTGPYEQYF. Full variable domain (missing parts from reference TRBV5-1 and TRBJ2-7): KAGVTQTPRYLIKTRGQQVTLSCSPISGHRSVSWYQQTPGQGLQFLFEYFSETQRNKGNFPGRFSGRQFSNSRSEMNVSTLELGDSALYLCASSLEFTGPYEQYFGPGTRLTVT.

With respect to this clonotype: The library was designed around alpha chains, so this beta chain is a stray read whose abundance carries little weight. V and J are TRBV3-1 and TRBJ1-5; D remains unclear. The V end was cut by 0 bases, the J end by 3 bases, with 3 bases between. There are 13 residues in the CDR3. The germline V gene encodes CDR1 LGHDT and CDR2 YNNKEL (reference sequence). The CDR3 coding sequence is TGTGCCAGCAGCCAAGAGTACAATCAGCCCCAGCATTTT. Residues: CASSQEYNQPQHF.

This clonotype has ten or more counts. As an off-target read in a library built for alpha chains, this beta chain has a frequency of little significance. The gene calls are TRBV28 and TRBJ1-5; D possibly corresponds to TRBD1 (5 bases). CDR3 size: 13 residues. Germline CDR1 and CDR2: MDHEN and SYDVKM. Trimming shortened V by 8 bases and J by 7 bases, and 15 bases separated the two germline ends. The CDR3 protein is CASEQDRIQPQHF. The CDR3 DNA follows: TGTGCCAGCGAACAAGACAGAATACAGCCCCAGCATTTT.

This clonotype showed up many times. Little can be read into the size of this beta chain, an off-target read in a library designed for alpha chains. The chain carries TRBV20-1 and TRBJ2-7, with D possibly matching TRBD2 (5 bases). In germline, CDR1 is DFQATT, CDR2 SNEGSKA (reference sequence). The CDR3 is 16 residues long. V was cut by 1 base and J by 3 bases, with 19 bases left in between. The CDR3 sequence: CSARVLAPGRFYEQYF. The CDR3 DNA reads as TGCAGTGCTAGAGTTCTAGCTCCAGGCCGATTCTACGAGCAGTACTTC.

Ten or more counts support this clonotype. This beta chain is an off-target read within a library intended for alpha chains, so its frequency means little. V usage is TRBV9 and J usage is TRBJ2-2; D is ambiguous. The CDR3 is 17 residues long. Trimming shortened V by 0 bases and J by 4 bases, and 16 bases separated the two germline ends. In germline, CDR1 is SGDLS, CDR2 YYNGEE. CDR3 sequence: CASSVATRGTGTGELFF. CDR3 in DNA: TGTGCCAGCAGCGTAGCTACTCGTGGAACTGGCACCGGGGAGCTGTTTTTT.

This clonotype ranks as medium-sized. Since it is a stray read in a library aimed at alpha chains, this beta chain has a size that is not meaningful. This sequence joins TRBV30 and TRBJ1-5; weak D call: TRBD1 (6 bases). Germline CDR1 GTSNPN, CDR2 SVGIG (reference sequence). The CDR3 extends over 13 amino acids. The V gene lost 4 bases and the J gene lost 3 bases, with 10 bases spanning the gap. The CDR3 nucleotides read TGTGCCTGGAACCGGGACACCAATCAGCCCCAGCATTTT. This codes for CAWNRDTNQPQHF. The full variable domain, rest sourced from reference TRBV30 and TRBJ1-5, is SQTIHQWPATLVQPVGSPLSLECTVEGTSNPNLYWYRQAAGRGLQLLFYSVGIGQISSEVPQNLSASRPQDRQFILSSKKLLLSDSGFYLCAWNRDTNQPQHFGDGTRLSIL.

This clonotype was counted many times. This beta chain came through as a stray read in a library set up for alpha chains, and its size says little. The chain carries TRBV29-1 and TRBJ2-3; D is ambiguous. The CDR3 is made up of 8 amino acids. V was clipped by 3 bases and J by 9 bases, with 1 base between them. CDR1 and CDR2 (germline): SQVTM, ANQGSEA. The CDR3 sequence is CSVDTQYF. The CDR3 bases are TGCAGCGTTGACACGCAGTATTTT.

At least ten counts were recorded for this clonotype. This beta chain is off target for a library built for alpha chains, so its abundance means little. The chain couples TRBV6-2 or TRBV6-3 to TRBJ1-5; D remains unclear. The CDR3 contains 13 residues. Germline loops: CDR1 MNHEY, CDR2 SVGEGT. V was trimmed by 2 bases and J by 7 bases, leaving 9 bases between them. The CDR3 protein is CASSYGEGQPQHF. In nucleotides, the CDR3 is TGTGCCAGCAGTTACGGTGAGGGCCAGCCCCAGCATTTT.

This clonotype has at least ten counts. Because the library targeted alpha chains, this beta chain is an off-target read whose size means little. The chain is built from TRBV7-9 and TRBJ1-2; D gene unclear. The CDR3 contains 11 residues. From germline, CDR1 is SEHNR and CDR2 FQNEAQ (reference sequence). The ends were cut back, 7 bases at V and 8 bases at J, with 11 bases in the middle. Here the CDR3 DNA reads TGTGCCAGCACCCGGGTCAGGGGCTACACCTTC. Its translation: CASTRVRGYTF.

In regard to this clonotype: Found in a library prepared for alpha chains, this beta chain is an off-target read, and its abundance has little meaning. The CDR3 region is CSARVSGLAYEQYF. The CDR3 coding sequence is TGCAGTGCTAGAGTCTCGGGACTAGCCTACGAGCAGTACTTC. The V gene is TRBV20-1, the J gene TRBJ2-7; 8 bases fit TRBD2. This CDR3 has 14 residues. V was clipped by 1 base and J by 2 bases; unmatched bases: 4. Germline V gives CDR1 DFQATT, CDR2 SNEGSKA (reference sequence).

This clonotype is classed as large. A library made for alpha chains picked up this beta chain off target, so its size means little. The chain carries TRBV28 and TRBJ1-2; D remains ambiguous. The CDR3 sequence is 15 residues long. In germline, CDR1 is MDHEN, CDR2 SYDVKM. The ends were cut back, 7 bases at V and 4 bases at J, with 19 bases in the middle. This chain's CDR3 is CASTPSAWGTYGYTF. CDR3 DNA sequence: TGTGCCAGCACTCCCTCAGCCTGGGGTACCTATGGCTACACCTTC.

This clonotype is termed medium-sized. For a library built for alpha chains, this beta chain is a stray read; little rests on its size. The chain employs TRBV7-6 and TRBJ2-1, with D uncertain. Trimming removed 8 bases from V and 4 bases from J, with 6 bases in between. The germline V gene encodes CDR1 SGHVS and CDR2 FNYEAQ. The CDR3 covers 11 residues. For the CDR3, the DNA is TGTGCCAGCTTTAGTTACAATGAGCAGTTCTTC. Its protein product is CASFSYNEQFF.

Relative to its sample, this clonotype is large (0.1 to 1%). The library was prepared for alpha chains; this beta chain is a stray read, so its frequency means little. The V and J genes are TRBV28 and TRBJ1-1; D ambiguous. The CDR3 loop spans 13 amino acids. V was shortened by 3 bases and J by 4 bases, with 9 bases between the two germline ends. CDR1 is MDHEN, CDR2 SYDVKM, per germline. The CDR3 region is CASSFDGLTEAFF. CDR3 in DNA: TGTGCCAGCAGTTTTGACGGGCTCACTGAAGCTTTCTTT.

This clonotype rates as medium-sized. Found in a library prepared for alpha chains, this beta chain is an off-target read, and its abundance has little meaning. This sequence joins TRBV12-3 or TRBV12-4 and TRBJ2-7; D perhaps matches TRBD1 (5 bases). The CDR3 has 15 amino acids. Deletions cut 1 base from V and 2 bases from J, with 12 bases between. CDR3: CASSLGDSRAYEQYF. CDR3 nucleotides: TGTGCCAGCAGTTTAGGAGATAGCAGGGCCTACGAGCAGTACTTC.

This clonotype was recorded at least ten times. This beta chain is off target for a library built for alpha chains, so its abundance means little. The chain couples TRBV11-2 to TRBJ2-7; TRBD2 agrees at 10 bases. CDR3 length: 17 residues. The V gene's germline CDR1 is SGHAT and CDR2 FQNNGV. V was clipped by 1 base and J by 6 bases; unmatched bases: 12. DNA of the CDR3: TGTGCCAGCAGCTTAGTTTTCCGGCCTAGCGGGGGAGCCGAGCAGTACTTC. Its translation is CASSLVFRPSGGAEQYF.

At least ten counts were recorded for this clonotype. This beta chain is a stray read from a library made for alpha chains; its abundance is not meaningful. This sequence joins TRBV10-3 and TRBJ2-3; the D gene is possibly TRBD1 (5 bases). The length of the CDR3 is 15 residues. V lost 2 bases and J 0 bases, leaving 9 bases between the germline ends. The germline V gene has CDR1 ENHRY and CDR2 SYGVKD. The CDR3 reads CAISEGGHSTDTQYF. CDR3 in DNA: TGTGCCATCAGTGAGGGTGGACACAGCACAGATACGCAGTATTTT.

As for this clonotype: The library was designed around alpha chains, so this beta chain is a stray read whose abundance carries little weight. The chain carries TRBV3-1 and TRBJ2-7; TRBD1 matches at 8 bases. The CDR3 has 15 amino acids. J gave up 3 bases and V 4 bases, and 8 bases lay outside the gene matches. CDR1 LGHDT and CDR2 YNNKEL come from the germline V gene (reference sequence). The CDR3 DNA sequence: TGTGCCAGCAGCCCCAGGGGGCTGGAGGGCTACGAGCAGTACTTC. Amino acid sequence: CASSPRGLEGYEQYF.

This clonotype occurred many times. Within a library made for alpha chains, this beta chain is off target, and its count is uninformative. The V and J genes are TRBV15 and TRBJ2-3; TRBD2 is a possible D gene (6 bases). Between the trimmed V and J ends, which lost 3 bases and 4 bases, there was a span of 14 bases. CDR3 length equals 15 residues. Germline V gene lookup returns CDR1 LNHNV and CDR2 YYDKDF (reference sequence). This chain's CDR3 is CATSSRLETADTQYF. CDR3 bases: TGTGCCACCAGCAGTCGACTAGAGACGGCAGATACGCAGTATTTT. Based on the CDR3 plus reference TRBV15 and TRBJ2-3, the full variable domain is DAMVIQNPRYQVTQFGKPVTLSCSQTLNHNVMYWYQQKSSQAPKLLFHYYDKDFNNEADTPDNFQSRRPNTSFCFLDIRSPGLGDTAMYLCATSSRLETADTQYFGPGTRLTVL.

This clonotype showed up many times. A library made for alpha chains picked up this beta chain off target, so its size means little. V and J are TRBV10-1 and TRBJ2-1, with 13 nucleotides matching TRBD2. J lost 5 bases, V lost 4 bases, and 8 bases had no gene match. The CDR3 is 17 residues long. The germline V gene encodes CDR1 WNHNN and CDR2 SYGVQD (reference sequence). The CDR3 DNA reads TGCGCCAGCAGTGGGCCCCTACTAGCGGGAGGGAACAATGAGCAGTTCTTC. This gives the protein CASSGPLLAGGNNEQFF.

This clonotype showed up many times. This beta chain slipped into a library made for alpha chains as a stray read, so its size is not meaningful. The V gene is TRBV3-1, the J gene TRBJ2-2; 8 bases map to TRBD2. The germline gives CDR1 LGHDT, CDR2 YNNKEL (reference sequence). V dropped 4 bases and J dropped 3; count of bases not matched to a gene: 7. The CDR3 is 16 amino acids. CDR3 loop: CASSRFGGADTGELFF. The CDR3, as DNA: TGTGCCAGCAGCCGATTCGGGGGGGCCGACACCGGGGAGCTGTTTTTT.

This clonotype was counted ten times or more. This beta chain was picked up by a library intended for alpha chains and is off target, so its count carries little meaning. This chain connects TRBV12-3 or TRBV12-4 to TRBJ1-1, with 9 bases lining up with TRBD1. The CDR3 is 14 residues long. The junction had 9 bases not matched to a gene; V was cut back by 3 bases and J by 10 bases. The DNA of the CDR3 is TGTGCCAGCAGTTTCCGGGGACAGGGTGCGTTAGCTTTCTTT. Protein product: CASSFRGQGALAFF.

Ten or more counts support this clonotype. This beta chain came through as a stray read in a library set up for alpha chains, and its size says little. The gene calls are TRBV12-3 or TRBV12-4 and TRBJ2-7; D remains ambiguous. With 2 bases removed from V and 2 bases from J, the gap between germline ends came to 4 bases. This CDR3 comprises 12 residues. DNA of the CDR3: TGTGCCAGCAGTTTACCTCCCTACGAGCAGTACTTC. It yields the protein CASSLPPYEQYF.